This is a list of T cell receptor beta chains from one sample in a study of neoadjuvant nivolumab and ipilimumab in lung cancer. TCRdb's copy holds only in-frame clones and misses some; the assay was immunoSEQ multiplex PCR. The table lists approximately 31,000 clones, 92% of them singletons. Source: peripheral blood, taken after neoadjuvant nivolumab, alone or with ipilimumab, at or shortly before surgery. The receptor set was obtained from an adult with non-small cell lung cancer. Both conserved end residues are part of each CDR3. The D gene is left open where the match is weak. Clone sizes are given selectively: once, few, many, or a class where the clone is expanded.

size: .; J: TRBJ2-7; V: TRBV29-1; D: TRBD1; CDR3: CSVGQGASSHEQYF
size: .; J: TRBJ2-3; V: TRBV20-1; D: TRBD1; CDR3: CSTGDTDTQYF
size: .; J: TRBJ2-7; V: TRBV6-4; D: TRBD2; CDR3: CASSDTHAGGKYEQYF
size: .; J: TRBJ2-5; V: TRBV25-1; D: .; CDR3: CASSGRQRVRETQYF
size: once; J: TRBJ1-1; V: TRBV29-1; D: .; CDR3: CSVQGNTEAFF
size: .; J: TRBJ2-1; V: TRBV6-1; D: .; CDR3: CASSDLKGFRTNEQFF
size: .; J: TRBJ1-1; V: TRBV6-1; D: .; CDR3: CASSARGEGEAFF
size: .; J: TRBJ2-6; V: TRBV6-1; D: .; CDR3: CASGFFGSGANVLTF
size: .; J: TRBJ2-1; V: TRBV28; D: TRBD2; CDR3: CASSSLAGDSYNEQFF
size: .; J: TRBJ2-3; V: TRBV5-1; D: .; CDR3: CASSLQGDWTDTQYF
size: .; J: TRBJ1-5; V: TRBV4-1; D: .; CDR3: CASSQVPPNQPQHF
size: .; J: TRBJ1-5; V: TRBV11-2; D: TRBD1; CDR3: CASSLEGGVNQPQHF
size: .; J: TRBJ2-5; V: TRBV14; D: TRBD2; CDR3: CASSQEAGGPQETQYF
size: .; J: TRBJ1-1; V: TRBV7-9; D: .; CDR3: CASSLRPLGATEAFF
size: .; J: TRBJ2-7; V: TRBV11-2; D: TRBD2; CDR3: CASTIRGTSANRTYEQYF
size: .; J: TRBJ2-7; V: TRBV7-8; D: .; CDR3: CASSFEHEQYF
size: .; J: TRBJ2-7; V: TRBV10-3; D: .; CDR3: CAISESRLAFDEQYF